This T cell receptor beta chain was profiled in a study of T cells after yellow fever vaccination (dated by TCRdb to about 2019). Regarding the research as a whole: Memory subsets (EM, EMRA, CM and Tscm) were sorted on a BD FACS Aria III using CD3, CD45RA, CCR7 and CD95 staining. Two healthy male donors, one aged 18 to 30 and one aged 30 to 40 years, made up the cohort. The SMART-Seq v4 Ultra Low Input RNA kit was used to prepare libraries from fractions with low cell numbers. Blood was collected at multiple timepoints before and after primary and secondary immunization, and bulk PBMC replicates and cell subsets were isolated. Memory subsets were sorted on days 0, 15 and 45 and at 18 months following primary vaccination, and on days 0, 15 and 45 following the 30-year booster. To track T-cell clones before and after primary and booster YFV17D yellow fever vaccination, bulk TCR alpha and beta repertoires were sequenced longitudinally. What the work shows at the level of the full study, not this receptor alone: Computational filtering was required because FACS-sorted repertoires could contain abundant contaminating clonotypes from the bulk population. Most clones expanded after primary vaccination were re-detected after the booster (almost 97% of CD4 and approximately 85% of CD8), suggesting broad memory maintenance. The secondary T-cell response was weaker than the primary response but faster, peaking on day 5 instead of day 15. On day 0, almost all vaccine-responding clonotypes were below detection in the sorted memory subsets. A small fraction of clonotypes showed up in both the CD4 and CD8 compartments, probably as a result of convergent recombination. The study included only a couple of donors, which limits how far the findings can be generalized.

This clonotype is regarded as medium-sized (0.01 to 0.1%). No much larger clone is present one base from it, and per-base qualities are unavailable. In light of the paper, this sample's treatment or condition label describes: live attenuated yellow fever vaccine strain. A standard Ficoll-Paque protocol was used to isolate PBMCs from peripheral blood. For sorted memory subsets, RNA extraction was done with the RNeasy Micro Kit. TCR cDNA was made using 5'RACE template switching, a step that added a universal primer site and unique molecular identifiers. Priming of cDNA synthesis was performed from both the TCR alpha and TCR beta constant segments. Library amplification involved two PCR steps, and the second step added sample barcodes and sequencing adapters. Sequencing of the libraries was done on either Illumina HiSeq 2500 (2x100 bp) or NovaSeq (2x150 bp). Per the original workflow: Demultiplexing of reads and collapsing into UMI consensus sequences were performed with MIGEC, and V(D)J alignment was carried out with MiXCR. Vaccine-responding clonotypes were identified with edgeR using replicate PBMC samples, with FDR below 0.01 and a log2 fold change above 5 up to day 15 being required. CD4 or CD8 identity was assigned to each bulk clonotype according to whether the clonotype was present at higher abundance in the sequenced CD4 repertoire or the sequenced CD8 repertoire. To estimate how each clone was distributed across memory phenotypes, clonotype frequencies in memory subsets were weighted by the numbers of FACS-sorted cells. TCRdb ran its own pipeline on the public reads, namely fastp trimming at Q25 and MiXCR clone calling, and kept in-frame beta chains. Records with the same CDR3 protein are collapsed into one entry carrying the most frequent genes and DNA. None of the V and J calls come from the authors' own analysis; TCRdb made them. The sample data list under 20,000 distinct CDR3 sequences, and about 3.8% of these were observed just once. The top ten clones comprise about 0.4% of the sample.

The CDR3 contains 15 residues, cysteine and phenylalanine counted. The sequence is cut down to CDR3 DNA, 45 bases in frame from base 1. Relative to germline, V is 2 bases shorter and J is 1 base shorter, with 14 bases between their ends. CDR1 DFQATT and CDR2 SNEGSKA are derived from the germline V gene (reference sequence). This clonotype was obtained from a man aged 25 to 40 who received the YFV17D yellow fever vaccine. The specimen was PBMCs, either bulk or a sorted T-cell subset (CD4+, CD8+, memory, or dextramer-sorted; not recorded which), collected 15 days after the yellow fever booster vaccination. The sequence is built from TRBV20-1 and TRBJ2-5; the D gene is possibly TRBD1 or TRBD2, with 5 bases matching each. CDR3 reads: CSARLTGTVQETQYF. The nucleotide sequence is TGCAGTGCTAGACTGACCGGGACGGTCCAAGAGACCCAGTACTTC.